The subject of this entry is one T cell receptor (beta chain). Germline assignment: CDR1 SGDLS and CDR2 YYNGEE. This CDR3 region has 12 residues. V was clipped by 1 base and J by 12 bases, with 11 bases between them. The data were taken from a study of control samples from healthy donors and cancer patients. Generated by immunoSEQ multiplex PCR, the TCRdb table keeps only in-frame clones and is missing some. The data show about 110,000 clones, roughly four fifths seen once. The TCR originated in a man between 18 and 35 years old in good health. The sample was blood. This chain joins TRBV9 and TRBJ2-1; perhaps TRBD2 as D (6 bases). CDR3 sequence reads: CASSVNSGGQFF. CDR3 in DNA: TGTGCCAGCAGCGTAAATTCCGGGGGGCAGTTCTTC.